A selection of T cell receptor beta chains follows, all from one sample in a study of blood T cells in healthy people across ages. Using its own MiXCR run on the 5' RACE reads, TCRdb lists one record per CDR3 protein. The sample includes 720,000 or so distinct CDR3 sequences, 40% to 45% of them seen just once. Sequencing input: blood. These receptors were taken from a man of 80 years or more in good health. Both conserved end residues are part of each CDR3. D genes are given only for firm matches. Rows may omit the clone size; those that give it use once, few, many or a size class.

few,TRBJ2-5,-,TRBV29-1,TGCAGCGTTGGTCTGGAGACCCAGTACTTC,CSVGLETQYF
few,TRBJ2-5,TRBD1,TRBV10-2,TGCGCCAGCAGTGATTTACCGGGACAGGGTCGGATAGCCCAGTACTTC,CASSDLPGQGRIAQYF
-,TRBJ2-1,-,TRBV7-8,TGTGCCAGCAGCTCCAAAGGGGGTCGTGAGCAGTTCTTC,CASSSKGGREQFF
few,TRBJ1-6,TRBD1,TRBV7-8,TGTGCCAGCAGCTCAAGACAGGGGTGGTCACCCCTCCACTTT,CASSSRQGWSPLHF
-,TRBJ2-2,-,TRBV7-2,TGTGCCAGCAGCGAAGCCACCGGGGAGCTGTTTTTT,CASSEATGELFF
-,TRBJ1-2,TRBD1,TRBV6-4,TGTGCCAGCAGTGACTCGGGGACAGGGGACTTCGGAGGTGGCTACACCTTC,CASSDSGTGDFGGGYTF
many,TRBJ2-7,-,TRBV9,TGTGCCAACGGGGTACCTTACGAGCAGTACTTC,CANGVPYEQYF
few,TRBJ2-7,TRBD1,TRBV2,TGTGCCAGCCTGAGGGGGCACGAGCAGTACTTC,CASLRGHEQYF
-,TRBJ2-3,-,TRBV6-5,TGTGCCAGCGGGGACTCCGACCTGATCACAGATACGCAGTATTTT,CASGDSDLITDTQYF
many,TRBJ2-1,-,TRBV29-1,TGCACCCCCCAGGGCAGGTACAATGAGCAGTTCTTC,CTPQGRYNEQFF
-,TRBJ2-1,TRBD2,TRBV2,TGTGCCAGCAGGGCCGGACTAGCGGGAGGGGGTGAGCAGTTCTTC,CASRAGLAGGGEQFF
few,TRBJ2-3,-,TRBV25-1,TGTGCCAGCAGTGACACAGCGGGCAACACAGATACGCAGTATTTT,CASSDTAGNTDTQYF
-,TRBJ1-6,-,TRBV25-1,TGTGCCAAATGTTGTGGGTTCAATTCACCCCTCCACTTT,CAKCCGFNSPLHF
few,TRBJ2-1,TRBD1,TRBV11-3,TGTGCCAGCAGCCCCGGGACAGCGAAGAACAATGAGCAGTTCTTC,CASSPGTAKNNEQFF
-,TRBJ1-5,-,TRBV12-3/TRBV12-4,TGTGCCAGCAGCACACAGGGACGGGGCAATCAGCCCCAGCATTTT,CASSTQGRGNQPQHF
-,TRBJ2-6,TRBD1,TRBV20-1,TGCAGTGCTAGGCCCCTCTTGGACAGGGCGTCTGGGGCCAACGTCCTGACTTTC,CSARPLLDRASGANVLTF
many,TRBJ2-7,-,TRBV5-6,TGTGCCAGCAGCCTCTCTCGCTACGAGCAGTACTTC,CASSLSRYEQYF
-,TRBJ2-7,-,TRBV4-3,TGCGCCAGCAGCCAATCTCCAGGGGCCCCCTACAATGAGCAGTACTTC,CASSQSPGAPYNEQYF
many,TRBJ2-5,-,TRBV7-2,TGTGCCAGCAGCTTAGCTTCGGTGGAGACCCAGTACTTC,CASSLASVETQYF
-,TRBJ2-1,TRBD2,TRBV10-3,TGTGCCACGGGCCAGGGAAGCGGGAGGACCAATGAGCAGTTCTTC,CATGQGSGRTNEQFF
once,TRBJ2-2,TRBD1,TRBV4-1,TGCGCCAGCAGCCAAGAAGTACTCACGGGACAGACGTTCGCGAACACCGGGGAGCTGTTTTTT,CASSQEVLTGQTFANTGELFF
few,TRBJ2-3,-,TRBV20-1,TGCAGTGCTTCCCGACAGCCAAACACAGATACGCAGTATTTT,CSASRQPNTDTQYF
-,TRBJ2-7,TRBD1,TRBV10-1,TGCGCCAGCAGTGAGTCGGGGACAGGCCATACCTACGAGCAGTACTTC,CASSESGTGHTYEQYF
few,TRBJ2-7,-,TRBV5-1,TGCGCCAGCAGCTTGGCCGCCCCGGACGAGCAGTACTTC,CASSLAAPDEQYF
few,TRBJ2-7,TRBD1,TRBV5-1,TGCGCCAGCAGCCGGATGCCCCAGGGGGCTGACGAGCAGTACTTC,CASSRMPQGADEQYF
few,TRBJ1-2,-,TRBV27,TGTGCCAGCAGTTCGATGGACCGGACGGGTGGCTACACCTTC,CASSSMDRTGGYTF
-,TRBJ2-3,TRBD1,TRBV5-1,TGCGCCAGCAGGACAGGGCCTAGCACAGATACGCAGTATTTT,CASRTGPSTDTQYF
-,TRBJ1-1,-,TRBV7-2,TGTGCCAGCAGCCCGGGTTCATCGAACACTGAAGCTTTCTTT,CASSPGSSNTEAFF
-,TRBJ2-3,TRBD2,TRBV4-3,TGCGCCAGCAGCCAAAACGCCATAGCGGGGGTCTCAGATACGCAGTATTTT,CASSQNAIAGVSDTQYF
-,TRBJ1-1,TRBD1,TRBV29-1,TGCAGCGCACCACGGCGGACAGGGAATTATCCCACTGAAGCTTTCTTT,CSAPRRTGNYPTEAFF
few,TRBJ2-5,-,TRBV6-2/TRBV6-3,TGTGCCAGCAGTTCCTCCGGGAGAATAAAGACCCAGTACTTC,CASSSSGRIKTQYF
many,TRBJ2-7,-,TRBV29-1,TGCAGCGTTGAAGTAGGGACTTTGGACGAGCAGTACTTC,CSVEVGTLDEQYF
-,TRBJ2-1,-,TRBV5-1,TGCGCCAGCAGACCCCGGGACATCCGAGATCATGAGCAGTTCTTC,CASRPRDIRDHEQFF